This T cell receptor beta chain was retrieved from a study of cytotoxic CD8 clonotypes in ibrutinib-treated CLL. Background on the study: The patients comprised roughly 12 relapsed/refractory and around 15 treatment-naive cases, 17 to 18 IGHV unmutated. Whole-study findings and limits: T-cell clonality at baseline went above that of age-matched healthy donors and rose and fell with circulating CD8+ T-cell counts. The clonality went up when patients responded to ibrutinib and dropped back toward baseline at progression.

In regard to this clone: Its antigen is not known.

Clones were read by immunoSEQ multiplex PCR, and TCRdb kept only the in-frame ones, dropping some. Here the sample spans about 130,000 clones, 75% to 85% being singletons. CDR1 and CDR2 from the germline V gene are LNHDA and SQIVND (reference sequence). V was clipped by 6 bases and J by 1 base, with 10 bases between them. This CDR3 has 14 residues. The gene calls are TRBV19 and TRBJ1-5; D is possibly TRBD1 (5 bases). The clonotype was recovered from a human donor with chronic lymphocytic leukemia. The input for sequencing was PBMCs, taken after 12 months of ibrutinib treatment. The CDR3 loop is CASRRRGSNQPQHF. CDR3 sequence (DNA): TGTGCCAGTAGGAGAAGGGGAAGCAATCAGCCCCAGCATTTT.